A single sample is the source of the 10 T cell receptor beta chains below, sequenced in a study of blood T cells in healthy people across ages (dated by TCRdb to the mid-2010s). The method behind the library was 5' RACE. The run used an Illumina HiSeq 2500. A second PCR of roughly 7 to 11 cycles was performed with a sample-barcoded 5' primer and a J-beta primer mix. Starting from the raw public reads, TCRdb applied fastp trimming at Q25, assembled clones with MiXCR and retained in-frame beta chains. Each entry is one CDR3 protein sequence, shown with its most common DNA and genes. Recorded for this sample are 750,000 to 950,000 distinct CDR3 sequences; roughly 24% of them occurred a single time. Of the sample, 3% falls within the top ten clones. This same sample was also taken into another study, of T cells of mothers and their children.

Sequenced sample: blood. All receptors come from a boy aged 5-17 years in good health.

The rearrangement links TRBV10-3 to TRBJ2-7, with 8 bases matching TRBD1. The J call is uncertain, as TRBJ2-5 better fits the DNA end. The germline gives CDR1 ENHRY, CDR2 SYGVKD. The CDR3 length is 15 residues. The CDR3 nucleotides read TGTGCCATCAGTGTCTCGGCAGGGGGCATAGAGACCCAGTACTTC. Translating gives CAISVSAGGIETQYF.

In this sample, this clonotype turned up a few times. This chain connects TRBV21-1 to TRBJ2-3; the table gives TRBD1 as D, unverified against the DNA. TRBV21-1 is given as a pseudogene. This CDR3 is built from 15 residues. CDR3 sequence reads: CASSRAGGPTDTQYF. For the CDR3, the DNA is TGTGCCAGCAGCCGAGCGGGGGGGCCTACAGATACGCAGTATTTT.

CDR3 nucleotide sequence: TGTGCCAGCAGCCCGGGACAGGGGACCTACCAGCCCCAGCATTTT. Its translation is CASSPGQGTYQPQHF. The chain links TRBV28 to TRBJ1-5; 10 positions match TRBD1. Germline assignment: CDR1 MDHEN and CDR2 SYDVKM. The junction had 9 bases not matched to a gene; V was cut back by 6 bases and J by 7 bases. The CDR3 sequence is 15 residues long.

The rearrangement links TRBV5-1 to TRBJ2-7, with D perhaps matching TRBD1 or TRBD2 (5 bases each). This CDR3 region has 16 residues. V dropped 4 bases and J dropped 5 bases, with 22 bases sitting between them. From germline, CDR1 is SGHRS and CDR2 YFSETQ. The CDR3 region is CASSHLGAAKWNEQYF. CDR3 in DNA: TGCGCCAGCAGCCACCTCGGGGCAGCCAAGTGGAACGAGCAGTACTTC.

The J gene is TRBJ1-4, the V gene TRBV15; perhaps TRBD1 as D (5 bases). The V end lost 0 bases, the J end lost 4 bases, and 12 bases lay between the germline ends. The CDR3 length is 16 residues. Germline CDR1 is LNHNV and CDR2 is YYDKDF (reference sequence). CDR3 sequence reads: CATSRDQGAVNEKLFF. The CDR3 nucleotides read TGTGCCACCAGCAGAGATCAGGGAGCCGTTAATGAAAAACTGTTTTTT.

The chain couples TRBV27 to TRBJ1-5, with D unresolved. V was clipped by 2 bases and J by 3 bases, with 8 bases between them. This CDR3 has 14 amino acids. From germline, CDR1 is MNHEY and CDR2 SMNVEV (reference sequence). The CDR3 is CASSLGRFNQPQHF. The DNA of the CDR3 is TGTGCCAGCAGTTTAGGCAGGTTCAATCAGCCCCAGCATTTT.

In DNA, the CDR3 is TGTGCCAGCAGCTTATGGGCAGGGGCTAACTATGGCTACACCTTC. Amino acids: CASSLWAGANYGYTF. The chain has TRBV7-2 and TRBJ1-2, with D perhaps matching TRBD1 (6 bases). The germline V and J ends were trimmed by 2 bases and 0 bases, with 10 bases remaining between them. This CDR3 is built from 15 residues. Germline CDR1 is SGHTA and CDR2 is FQGNSA.

This clonotype was observed a single time. This chain joins TRBV7-9 and TRBJ2-5; D uncertain. The germline V gene encodes CDR1 SEHNR and CDR2 FQNEAQ (reference sequence). CDR3 size: 15 residues. V lost 1 base to trimming and J lost 7 bases, with 16 bases between them. The CDR3 spells CASSLDMSGWGTQYF. The CDR3 DNA reads as TGTGCCAGCAGCTTAGATATGAGTGGTTGGGGGACCCAGTACTTC.

The table lists this clonotype with many counts. The chain has TRBV7-3 and TRBJ1-2, with D perhaps matching TRBD1 (5 bases). CDR1 and CDR2 from the germline V gene are SGHTA and FQGTGA. The CDR3 is made up of 14 amino acids. V lost 5 bases and J lost 2, with 12 bases in between. CDR3 loop: CASSPQGTNYGYTF. The CDR3 DNA reads as TGTGCCAGCAGCCCCCAGGGTACCAACTATGGCTACACCTTC.

This sequence joins TRBV24-1 and TRBJ2-5, with TRBD1 matching over 10 bases. The J call may be mistaken, given a closer DNA end match to TRBJ2-1. CDR1 is KGHDR, CDR2 SFDVKD, per germline. This CDR3 is 15 amino acids long. CDR3 loop: CATSGGTGVDNEQFF. CDR3 DNA: TGTGCCACCTCCGGCGGGACAGGGGTAGACAATGAGCAGTTCTTC.